The 24 T cell receptor beta chains presented below share a single source sample, sequenced in a study of cytomegalovirus exposure and HLA in healthy donors. 13 Jbeta primers and 60 Vbeta primers were used for the PCR. Sequenced by immunoSEQ multiplex PCR; TCRdb stores in-frame clones only, minus some. The repertoire consists of about 180,000 clones, with around 75% occurring once and the leading ten covering roughly 2.8%. The specimen was PBMCs. These TCRs come from a male donor in good health and CMV-seronegative.

The genes are TRBV28 and TRBJ1-2; D is unclear. V shed 8 bases and J shed 5 bases, with 15 bases lying between them. CDR3 length equals 13 residues. Germline CDR1 is MDHEN and CDR2 is SYDVKM. Here the CDR3 reads CASRGLDGYGYTF. DNA for the CDR3: TGTGCCAGCCGCGGGTTGGACGGTTATGGCTACACCTTC.

This clone has a handful of counts. The identical CDR3 is also encoded by other nucleotide sequences in the sample. The chain recombines TRBV28 with TRBJ1-3, with 7 bases that match TRBD1. J lost 2 bases, V lost 6 bases, and 7 bases had no gene match. The CDR3 runs to 15 residues. Germline values: CDR1 MDHEN, CDR2 SYDVKM. CDR3: CASRSDRVPGNTIYF. In DNA, the CDR3 is TGTGCCAGCAGATCTGACAGGGTACCTGGAAACACCATATATTTT.

This clone was observed a handful of times. The V call is TRBV6-5, the J call TRBJ2-7; D perhaps matches TRBD2 (6 bases). The CDR3 runs 12 residues. V shed 6 bases and J shed 5 bases, with 11 bases lying between them. Germline CDR1 MNHEY, CDR2 SVGAGI. The CDR3 protein is CASSSGLNEQYF. The CDR3 DNA reads as TGTGCCAGCAGCTCGGGACTGAACGAGCAGTACTTC.

The genes are TRBV15 and TRBJ1-4; no definite D call. CDR3 length: 14 residues. V was trimmed by 0 bases and J by 7 bases, leaving 9 bases between them. Germline lookup yields CDR1 LNHNV and CDR2 YYDKDF (reference sequence). CDR3 nucleotides: TGTGCCACCAGCAGAGACCTGGGGAGTGAAAAACTGTTTTTT. This translates into CATSRDLGSEKLFF.

The rearrangement joins TRBV4-1 to TRBJ1-1, with D possibly being TRBD1 (5 bases). The V gene's germline CDR1 is MGHRA and CDR2 YSYEKL. The CDR3 has 18 residues. The V end lost 1 base, the J end lost 6 bases, and 24 bases lay between the germline ends. CDR3 sequence reads: CASSQGGERGDQVPEAFF. The CDR3 DNA sequence: TGCGCCAGCAGCCAAGGTGGAGAGCGGGGGGATCAAGTTCCTGAAGCTTTCTTT.

The J gene is TRBJ1-2, the V gene TRBV2; D might be TRBD1 (5 bases). The CDR3 has 14 amino acids. Germline values: CDR1 SNHLY, CDR2 FYNNEI. Trimming left V 7 bases short and J 5 bases short, with 17 bases between. CDR3 in DNA: TGTGCCAGCACTGGCGGGACGCGGAGATATGGCTACACCTTC. It yields the protein CASTGGTRRYGYTF. The whole variable domain, filled in from reference TRBV2 and TRBJ1-2, reads EPEVTQTPSHQVTQMGQEVILRCVPISNHLYFYWYRQILGQKVEFLVSFYNNEISEKSEIFDDQFSVERPDGSNFTLKIRSTKLEDSAMYFCASTGGTRRYGYTFGSGTRLTVV.

CDR3 loop: CASSPGETGVENTEAFF. The CDR3 nucleotides are TGTGCCAGCAGCCCAGGGGAAACAGGGGTTGAGAACACTGAAGCTTTCTTT. The chain employs TRBV4-2 and TRBJ1-1; 7 nucleotides line up with TRBD1. CDR1 and CDR2 (germline): LGHNA, YNFKEQ. CDR3 length: 17 amino acids. V lost 4 bases, J lost 1 base, and 12 bases stayed unmatched.

The chain carries TRBV7-8 and TRBJ1-2; TRBD1 agrees at 10 bases. V shed 5 bases and J 4 bases; nucleotides not matched to a gene: 7. This CDR3 has 15 amino acids. The germline V gene encodes CDR1 SGHVS and CDR2 FQNEAQ. The CDR3 bases are TGTGCCAGCAGCCCCTGGACAGGGGGAGGCTATGGCTACACCTTC. Translation gives CASSPWTGGGYGYTF.

This sequence joins TRBV29-1 and TRBJ2-1; 8 bases line up with TRBD1. Per germline, CDR1 SQVTM and CDR2 ANQGSEA. Trimming took 4 bases from V and 5 from J; bases not matched to a gene: 10. This CDR3 is 15 amino acids long. The CDR3 reads CSVAGGRGQHNEQFF. The CDR3 DNA reads as TGCAGCGTTGCGGGTGGCAGGGGGCAGCACAATGAGCAGTTCTTC.

This chain joins TRBV7-6 and TRBJ1-3, with no clear D. V was cut by 1 base and J by 0 bases, with 7 bases left in between. Germline CDR1 is SGHVS and CDR2 is FNYEAQ. The CDR3 is 15 amino acids. In DNA, the CDR3 is TGTGCCAGCAGCTTAGACATCCCCTCTGGAAACACCATATATTTT. As protein: CASSLDIPSGNTIYF.

This clone was found once. The V call is TRBV7-3, the J call TRBJ2-3; possible D gene TRBD2, 7 bases. V shed 5 bases and J shed 0 bases, with 18 bases lying between them. Looked up from germline, CDR1 is SGHTA and CDR2 is FQGTGA. The CDR3 length is 17 residues. The CDR3, as DNA: TGTGCCAGCAGCCGAAGGGGGGGGACGTTGAGCACAGATACGCAGTATTTT. It specifies CASSRRGGTLSTDTQYF.

The V gene is TRBV30, the J gene TRBJ1-1, with D tentatively TRBD1 (5 bases). This CDR3 contains 13 residues. Germline V gene lookup returns CDR1 GTSNPN and CDR2 SVGIG (reference sequence). The ends were cut back, 0 bases at V and 4 bases at J, with 9 bases in the middle. In DNA form, the CDR3 reads TGTGCCTGGAGTGTACGGGGGGGCACTGAAGCTTTCTTT. Residues: CAWSVRGGTEAFF.

The count of this clone is one. At one boundary the junction diverges from the germline segment, which might be a read error. The identical CDR3 is also encoded by other nucleotide sequences in the sample. The rearrangement links TRBV28 to TRBJ2-7; TRBD1 matches 7 bases. The CDR3 has 15 residues. Per germline, CDR1 MDHEN and CDR2 SYDVKM. CDR3 in DNA: TGTGCCAGCAGTCGCCCGGACAGGAGCATCTACGAACAGTACTTC. This translates into CASSRPDRSIYEQYF.

J is TRBJ1-6 and V is TRBV4-1; D unresolved. Per the germline V gene, CDR1 is MGHRA and CDR2 is YSYEKL. The CDR3 loop spans 15 amino acids. V was pared by 6 bases and J by 0 bases, with 9 bases between. The CDR3 DNA sequence: TGCGCCAGCAGTCCGGGAAGCTCCTATAATTCACCCCTCCACTTT. Amino acids: CASSPGSSYNSPLHF.

This chain links TRBV6-1 with TRBJ1-1, with TRBD1 matching over 11 bases. Germline V gives CDR1 MNHNS, CDR2 SASEGT. V trimming: 6 bases; J trimming: 3 bases; junction bases outside the gene matches: 3. The CDR3 consists of 14 residues. CDR3: CASSGTGGYTEAFF. The CDR3 DNA follows: TGTGCCAGCAGCGGGACAGGGGGATACACTGAAGCTTTCTTT.

J is TRBJ2-1 and V is TRBV6-5, with TRBD1 matching over 7 bases. The CDR3 has 14 amino acids. CDR1 and CDR2 (germline): MNHEY, SVGAGI. The V gene end was trimmed by 5 bases and the J gene end by 1 base; junction bases not matched to a gene: 2. CDR3 protein: CASSRGLSYNEQFF. In DNA form, the CDR3 reads TGTGCCAGCAGTAGGGGGCTATCCTACAATGAGCAGTTCTTC.

The rearrangement joins TRBV28 to TRBJ1-2, with a tentative D call TRBD1 (5 bases). V was trimmed by 7 bases and J by 1 base, leaving 16 bases between them. The germline CDR1 and CDR2 sequences are MDHEN and SYDVKM. This CDR3 spans 15 amino acids. The CDR3 spells CASIGRTRDNYGYTF. DNA of the CDR3: TGTGCCAGCATCGGGCGGACAAGGGATAACTATGGCTACACCTTC.

The gene calls are TRBV7-2 and TRBJ2-3; no definite D call. The CDR3 has 15 residues. Looked up from germline, CDR1 is SGHTA and CDR2 is FQGNSA. Between the trimmed V and J ends, which lost 1 base and 2 bases, there was a span of 10 bases. In nucleotides, the CDR3 is TGTGCCAGCAGCTTAGTGGCCTCTCACACAGATACGCAGTATTTT. This codes for CASSLVASHTDTQYF.

This clone was seen a handful of times. The chain joins TRBV6-5 to TRBJ2-5; the D gene is possibly TRBD2 (5 bases). The J call may be wrong; the DNA end is better matched by TRBJ2-7. The germline gives CDR1 MNHEY, CDR2 SVGAGI. The CDR3 has 14 residues. CDR3 DNA: TGTGCCAGCAGTAACATTGAGGGCCCCTACGAGCAGTACTTC. This sequence encodes CASSNIEGPYEQYF.

The J gene is TRBJ2-3, the V gene TRBV10-1, with unresolved D. Germline CDR1 and CDR2: WNHNN and SYGVQD (reference sequence). Trimming pared 7 bases from V and 4 bases from J, leaving 3 bases between. The CDR3 length is 10 residues. The CDR3 DNA sequence: TGCGCCAGCATCTCAGATACGCAGTATTTT. Encoded protein: CASISDTQYF.

The rearrangement joins TRBV5-4 to TRBJ1-1; tentatively, D is TRBD1 (5 bases). The length of the CDR3 is 16 residues. Germline V gene lookup returns CDR1 SGHNT and CDR2 YYREEE (reference sequence). Trimming took 4 bases from V and 0 from J, leaving 16 bases between them. The CDR3 protein is CASSTGGGRVNTEAFF. The CDR3 coding sequence is TGTGCCAGCAGCACCGGGGGGGGAAGAGTGAACACTGAAGCTTTCTTT. Full variable domain (remainder filled in from reference TRBV5-4 and TRBJ1-1): ETGVTQSPTHLIKTRGQQVTLRCSSQSGHNTVSWYQQALGQGPQFIFQYYREEENGRGNFPPRFSGLQFPNYSSELNVNALELDDSALYLCASSTGGGRVNTEAFFGQGTRLTVV.

V and J are TRBV6-6 and TRBJ1-4; D is perhaps TRBD1 (5 bases). This CDR3 region has 14 residues. Trimming pared 2 bases from V and 8 bases from J, leaving 12 bases between. Per the germline V gene, CDR1 is MNHNY and CDR2 is SVGAGI (reference sequence). CDR3 DNA: TGTGCCAGCAGTTACCTAGGGGCGCCCGAAAAACTGTTTTTT. Its translation is CASSYLGAPEKLFF.

This chain joins TRBV4-1 and TRBJ2-1; 8 bases line up with TRBD1. CDR3 length: 14 residues. J was trimmed by 4 bases and V by 6 bases; bases with no gene match: 5. Germline V gene lookup returns CDR1 MGHRA and CDR2 YSYEKL. The CDR3 reads CASRPGQEYNEQFF. CDR3 nucleotides: TGCGCCAGCAGACCGGGACAGGAGTACAATGAGCAGTTCTTC.

V usage is TRBV28 and J usage is TRBJ1-3; D unresolved. Germline assignment: CDR1 MDHEN and CDR2 SYDVKM. The CDR3 contains 12 residues. The V end was cut by 10 bases, the J end by 0 bases, with 7 bases between. CDR3 sequence reads: CANNPSGNTIYF. CDR3 bases: TGTGCCAACAACCCCTCTGGAAACACCATATATTTT.